A selection of T cell receptor beta chains follows, all from one sample in a study of OX40 agonist ivuxolimab in advanced cancers. Repertoires were generated with immunoSEQ multiplex PCR, while TCRdb's copy carries only in-frame clones and drops some. Of some 90,000 clones listed, 70% to 90% were seen once; the top ten hold about 4%. The sample here was CD4+ or CD8+ T cells sorted from blood, taken in a trial of the OX40 agonist ivuxolimab. All receptors come from an adult with an advanced solid tumor such as melanoma, head and neck, liver or kidney cancer. Each CDR3 is given with its conserved first and last residue. D genes are given only for firm matches. Expanded clones are given a class, and other clones once, few, many or no size at all.

v_gene: TRBV28; j_gene: TRBJ2-6; d_gene: -; abundance: -; CDR3nt: TGTGCCAGCAGCCGAGGAGGGTCTGGGGCCAACGTCCTGACTTTC; CDR3aa: CASSRGGSGANVLTF
v_gene: TRBV5-4; j_gene: TRBJ2-1; d_gene: -; abundance: -; CDR3nt: TGTGCCAGCAGCAGCGTGACCAATGAGCAGTTCTTC; CDR3aa: CASSSVTNEQFF
v_gene: TRBV7-2; j_gene: TRBJ1-3; d_gene: -; abundance: -; CDR3nt: TGTGCCAGCAGCTTAGGAGGGCAGGGAACCGGAGTAAACACCATATATTTT; CDR3aa: CASSLGGQGTGVNTIYF
v_gene: TRBV7-9; j_gene: TRBJ1-5; d_gene: TRBD1; abundance: once; CDR3nt: TGTGCCAGCAGCAAGCATTGGGGACAGGGAGGGGATCAGCCCCAGCATTTT; CDR3aa: CASSKHWGQGGDQPQHF
v_gene: TRBV6-1; j_gene: TRBJ2-5; d_gene: TRBD1; abundance: -; CDR3nt: TGTGCCAGCAGTGATGGACAGGGAACCCGAATAGTGGAGACCCAGTACTTC; CDR3aa: CASSDGQGTRIVETQYF
v_gene: TRBV5-1; j_gene: TRBJ2-1; d_gene: TRBD2; abundance: -; CDR3nt: TGCGCCAGCAGCTTGGCCCTAGCGGACAATGAGCAGTTCTTC; CDR3aa: CASSLALADNEQFF
v_gene: TRBV6-5; j_gene: TRBJ1-1; d_gene: -; abundance: -; CDR3nt: TGTGCCAGCAGTTACTCCACAAGGACTACTGAAGCTTTCTTT; CDR3aa: CASSYSTRTTEAFF
v_gene: TRBV13; j_gene: TRBJ2-4; d_gene: TRBD2; abundance: once; CDR3nt: TGTGCCAGCAGCCAACTAGCGGGAGACGCCAAAAACATTCAGTACTTC; CDR3aa: CASSQLAGDAKNIQYF
v_gene: TRBV27; j_gene: TRBJ2-6; d_gene: -; abundance: -; CDR3nt: TGTGCCAGTACCAAGGGGATCTCCTCTGGGGCCAACGTCCTGACTTTC; CDR3aa: CASTKGISSGANVLTF
v_gene: TRBV18; j_gene: TRBJ2-1; d_gene: -; abundance: once; CDR3nt: TGTGCCAGCTCACTTTCTCTGACACCTAACAATGAGCAGTTCTTC; CDR3aa: CASSLSLTPNNEQFF
v_gene: TRBV7-2; j_gene: TRBJ1-3; d_gene: TRBD1; abundance: -; CDR3nt: TGTGCCAGCAGCATAGGGACAGGGGGTGGAAACACCATATATTTT; CDR3aa: CASSIGTGGGNTIYF
v_gene: TRBV4-1; j_gene: TRBJ1-4; d_gene: -; abundance: -; CDR3nt: TGCGCCAGCAGCCAAGACGCGTTCCTTGGTGAAAAACTGTTTTTT; CDR3aa: CASSQDAFLGEKLFF
v_gene: TRBV2; j_gene: TRBJ2-1; d_gene: -; abundance: -; CDR3nt: TGTGCCAGTTGGATGGGGGCACTTACCTACAATGAGCAGTTCTTC; CDR3aa: CASWMGALTYNEQFF
v_gene: TRBV10-3; j_gene: TRBJ2-1; d_gene: TRBD1; abundance: once; CDR3nt: TGTGCCATCAGTGAGTTAGGGGTTGGGGGACAGGCCTACAATGAGCAGTTCTTC; CDR3aa: CAISELGVGGQAYNEQFF
v_gene: TRBV28; j_gene: TRBJ2-2; d_gene: TRBD2; abundance: -; CDR3nt: TGTGCCAGCAGTTTATTGGGCCTAGCGGGGGCGACCGGGGAGCTGTTTTTT; CDR3aa: CASSLLGLAGATGELFF
v_gene: TRBV14; j_gene: TRBJ1-1; d_gene: TRBD1; abundance: -; CDR3nt: TGTGCCAGCAGCCTAAGACAGGGCGGTGTCACTGAAGCTTTCTTT; CDR3aa: CASSLRQGGVTEAFF
v_gene: TRBV28; j_gene: TRBJ1-1; d_gene: TRBD1; abundance: -; CDR3nt: TGTGCCAGCACCGGGACAGCCGTGAACACTGAAGCTTTCTTT; CDR3aa: CASTGTAVNTEAFF